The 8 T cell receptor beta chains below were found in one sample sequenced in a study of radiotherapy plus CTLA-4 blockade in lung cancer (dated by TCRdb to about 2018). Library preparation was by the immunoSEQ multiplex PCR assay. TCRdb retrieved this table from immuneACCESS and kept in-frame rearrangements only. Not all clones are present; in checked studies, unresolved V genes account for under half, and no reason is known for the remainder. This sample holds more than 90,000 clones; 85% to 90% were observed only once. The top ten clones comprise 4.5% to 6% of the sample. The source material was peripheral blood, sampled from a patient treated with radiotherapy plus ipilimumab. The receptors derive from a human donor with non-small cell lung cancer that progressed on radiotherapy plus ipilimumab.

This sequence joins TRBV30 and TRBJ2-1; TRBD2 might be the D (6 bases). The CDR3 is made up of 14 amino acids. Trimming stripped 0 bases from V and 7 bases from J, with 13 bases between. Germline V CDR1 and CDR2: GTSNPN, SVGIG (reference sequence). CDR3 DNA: TGTGCCTGGAGTGTAGGGGCGGGGAAAAATGAGCAGTTCTTC. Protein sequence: CAWSVGAGKNEQFF.

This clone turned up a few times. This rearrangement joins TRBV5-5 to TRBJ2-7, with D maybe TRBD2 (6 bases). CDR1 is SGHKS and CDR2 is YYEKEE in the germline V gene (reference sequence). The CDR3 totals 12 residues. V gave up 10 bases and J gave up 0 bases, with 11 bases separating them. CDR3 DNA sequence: TGTGCCTCTGGGACTTCCTCCTACGAGCAGTACTTC. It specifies CASGTSSYEQYF.

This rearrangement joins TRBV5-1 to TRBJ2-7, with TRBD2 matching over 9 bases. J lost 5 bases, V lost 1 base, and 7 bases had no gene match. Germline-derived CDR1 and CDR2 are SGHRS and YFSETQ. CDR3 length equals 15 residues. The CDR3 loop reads CASSLPAGGSNEQYF. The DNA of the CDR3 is TGCGCCAGCAGCTTGCCGGCGGGGGGGTCCAACGAGCAGTACTTC.

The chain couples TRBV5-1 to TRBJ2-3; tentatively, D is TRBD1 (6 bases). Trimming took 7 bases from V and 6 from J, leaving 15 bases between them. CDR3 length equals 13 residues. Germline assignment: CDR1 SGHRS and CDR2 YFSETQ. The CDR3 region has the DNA TGCGCCAGCCGGGCAGGGGAATACGATACGCAGTATTTT. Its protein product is CASRAGEYDTQYF.

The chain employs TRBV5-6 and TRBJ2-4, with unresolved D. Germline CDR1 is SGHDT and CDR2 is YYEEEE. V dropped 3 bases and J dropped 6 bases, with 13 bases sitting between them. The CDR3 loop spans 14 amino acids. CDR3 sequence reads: CASSYWFRLNIQYF. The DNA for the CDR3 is TGTGCCAGCAGCTATTGGTTTAGACTAAACATTCAGTACTTC.

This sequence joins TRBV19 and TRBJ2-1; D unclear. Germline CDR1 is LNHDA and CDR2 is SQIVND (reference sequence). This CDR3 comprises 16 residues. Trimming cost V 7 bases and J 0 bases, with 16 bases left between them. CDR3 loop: CASTPPGKSSYNEQFF. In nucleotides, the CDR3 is TGTGCCAGTACTCCCCCTGGGAAGAGCTCCTACAATGAGCAGTTCTTC.

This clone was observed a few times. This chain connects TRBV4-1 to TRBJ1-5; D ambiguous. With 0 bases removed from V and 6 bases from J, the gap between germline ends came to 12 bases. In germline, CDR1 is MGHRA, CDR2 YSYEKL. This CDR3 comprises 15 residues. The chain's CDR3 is CASSQERTPGQPQHF. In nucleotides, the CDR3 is TGCGCCAGCAGCCAAGAACGGACTCCAGGTCAGCCCCAGCATTTT.

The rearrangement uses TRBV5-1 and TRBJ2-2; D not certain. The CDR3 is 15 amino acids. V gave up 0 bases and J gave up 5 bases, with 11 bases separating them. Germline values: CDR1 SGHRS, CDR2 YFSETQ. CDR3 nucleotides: TGCGCCAGCAGCTTGGGCCTCTCACCGACCGGGGAGCTGTTTTTT. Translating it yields CASSLGLSPTGELFF. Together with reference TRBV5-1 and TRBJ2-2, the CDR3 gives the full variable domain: KAGVTQTPRYLIKTRGQQVTLSCSPISGHRSVSWYQQTPGQGLQFLFEYFSETQRNKGNFPGRFSGRQFSNSRSEMNVSTLELGDSALYLCASSLGLSPTGELFFGEGSRLTVL.